The 20 T cell receptor beta chains presented below share a single source sample, sequenced in a study of OX40 agonist ivuxolimab in advanced cancers. Sequencing was performed with immunoSEQ multiplex PCR; in TCRdb, only in-frame clones are kept and a portion is missing. This table holds roughly 61,000 clones, about 90% found once. The specimen was CD4+ or CD8+ T cells sorted from blood, collected in a trial of the OX40 agonist ivuxolimab. The receptor source for this set is an adult with an advanced solid tumor such as melanoma, head and neck, liver or kidney cancer.

Only one count was recorded for this clone. As DNA, the CDR3 is TGCGCCAGCAGCTTATTCACCGGACTAGCGGGAGATAACAATGAGCAGTTCTTC. The encoded protein is CASSLFTGLAGDNNEQFF. The rearrangement links TRBV5-1 to TRBJ2-1; 13 positions match TRBD2. Germline V CDR1 and CDR2: SGHRS, YFSETQ. The CDR3 is made up of 18 amino acids. V dropped 2 bases and J dropped 5; count of bases not matched to a gene: 10.

This chain joins TRBV25-1 and TRBJ1-5; TRBD1 is a possible D gene (5 bases). V lost 1 base, J lost 4 bases, and 8 bases lay in between. CDR1 and CDR2 from the germline V gene are MGHDK and SYGVNS. This CDR3 spans 14 amino acids. The CDR3 loop is CASSESGGNQPQHF. In nucleotides, the CDR3 is TGTGCCAGCAGTGAATCTGGGGGAAATCAGCCCCAGCATTTT.

V is TRBV4-1 and J is TRBJ2-3; D is undetermined. The CDR3 spans 11 residues. Trimming took off 1 base at V and 4 bases at J, with 0 bases between the two ends. The germline CDR1 and CDR2 sequences are MGHRA and YSYEKL. This chain's CDR3 is CASSQADTQYF. As DNA, the CDR3 is TGCGCCAGCAGCCAAGCAGATACGCAGTATTTT.

The chain carries TRBV5-8 and TRBJ2-3, with a weak D call TRBD1 (6 bases). CDR3 size: 15 residues. Per germline, CDR1 SGHTS and CDR2 YDEGEE. The V end was cut by 2 bases, the J end by 0 bases, with 10 bases between. CDR3 coding DNA: TGTGCCAGCAGCTTTGGCGACAGGAGCACAGATACGCAGTATTTT. The encoded protein is CASSFGDRSTDTQYF.

On this clone itself: Different DNA sequences within this sample yield the same CDR3. CDR3 loop: CASSLAAGLAPDTQYF. Here the CDR3 DNA reads TGCGCCAGCAGCCTGGCCGCGGGACTAGCCCCAGATACGCAGTATTTT. The V gene is TRBV5-1, the J gene TRBJ2-3; 9 positions match TRBD2. Trimming cost V 4 bases and J 4 bases; bases outside gene matches: 10. CDR3 length equals 16 residues. CDR1 and CDR2 (germline): SGHRS, YFSETQ. The whole variable domain, remainder taken from reference TRBV5-1 and TRBJ2-3, is KAGVTQTPRYLIKTRGQQVTLSCSPISGHRSVSWYQQTPGQGLQFLFEYFSETQRNKGNFPGRFSGRQFSNSRSEMNVSTLELGDSALYLCASSLAAGLAPDTQYFGPGTRLTVL.

J is TRBJ2-3 and V is TRBV6-5; no definite D call. Germline V gene lookup returns CDR1 MNHEY and CDR2 SVGAGI. The V end lost 5 bases, the J end lost 14 bases, and 26 bases lay between the germline ends. This CDR3 contains 15 residues. The CDR3 loop reads CASSTPGRGHQLLYF. The CDR3 DNA sequence: TGTGCCAGCAGTACCCCCGGTCGTGGGCACCAGCTATTGTATTTT.

This clone was seen a few times. This chain connects TRBV19 to TRBJ1-5, with D unresolved. The V and J ends lost 6 bases and 3 bases respectively, with 15 bases between them. This CDR3 has 15 amino acids. Germline lookup yields CDR1 LNHDA and CDR2 SQIVND (reference sequence). CDR3 sequence reads: CASSFLGSYNQPQHF. CDR3 sequence (DNA): TGTGCCAGTAGCTTCCTAGGATCCTACAATCAGCCCCAGCATTTT. The full variable domain, in which reference TRBV19 and TRBJ1-5 provide the parts outside the CDR3, is DGGITQSPKYLFRKEGQNVTLSCEQNLNHDAMYWYRQDPGQGLRLIYYSQIVNDFQKGDIAEGYSVSREKKESFPLTVTSAQKNPTAFYLCASSFLGSYNQPQHFGDGTRLSIL.

The CDR3 region is CASSFTSGGYTDTQYF. The CDR3, as DNA: TGCGCCAGCAGCTTTACTAGCGGGGGGTACACAGATACGCAGTATTTT. This chain links TRBV5-1 with TRBJ2-3; 12 nucleotides match TRBD2. The V segment lost 2 bases and the J segment 2 bases; nucleotides outside the gene matches: 3. The CDR3 contains 16 residues. Germline lookup yields CDR1 SGHRS and CDR2 YFSETQ.

V gene TRBV5-4 combines with J gene TRBJ2-7, with 8 nucleotides matching TRBD1. V was pared by 3 bases and J by 5 bases, with 1 base of the junction left unmatched. The CDR3 is made up of 12 amino acids. Germline V gives CDR1 SGHNT, CDR2 YYREEE (reference sequence). The CDR3 is CASSWTGNEQYF. The DNA for the CDR3 is TGTGCCAGCAGCTGGACAGGGAACGAGCAGTACTTC.

This clone was seen only once. This sequence joins TRBV19 and TRBJ2-2; no clear D gene. V was cut by 8 bases and J by 2 bases, with 12 bases left in between. This CDR3 is built from 14 residues. Germline assignment: CDR1 LNHDA and CDR2 SQIVND (reference sequence). CDR3 DNA sequence: TGTGCCAGTGCATGGGTAGGAAACACCGGGGAGCTGTTTTTT. This gives the protein CASAWVGNTGELFF.

The chain uses TRBV20-1 and TRBJ2-7; no definite D call. Per germline, CDR1 DFQATT and CDR2 SNEGSKA (reference sequence). Trimming cost V 5 bases and J 7 bases, with 12 bases left between them. CDR3 length: 11 residues. The CDR3 bases are TGCAGTGCTTATTACCAATCAGAGCAGTACTTC. Protein: CSAYYQSEQYF.

The rearrangement joins TRBV7-2 to TRBJ2-5, with TRBD2 matching 9 bases. The germline V gene has CDR1 SGHTA and CDR2 FQGNSA. The CDR3 extends over 15 amino acids. V was clipped by 1 base and J by 2 bases; unmatched bases: 2. The CDR3 protein is CASSLVRGGQETQYF. In DNA, the CDR3 is TGTGCCAGCAGCTTAGTGCGGGGGGGACAAGAGACCCAGTACTTC.

The chain recombines TRBV19 with TRBJ1-2; D not certain. Germline CDR1 and CDR2: LNHDA and SQIVND (reference sequence). V lost 3 bases and J lost 3, with 17 bases in between. The CDR3 runs 16 residues. The CDR3 is CASSISLPESDYGYTF. The CDR3 nucleotides are TGTGCCAGTAGTATCTCACTTCCCGAGTCGGACTATGGCTACACCTTC.

This clone was counted a single time. The chain combines TRBV4-2 with TRBJ1-4; tentatively, D is TRBD1 (5 bases). Trimming cost V 0 bases and J 8 bases, with 19 bases left between them. The CDR3 covers 17 residues. Germline CDR1 reads LGHNA; CDR2 reads YNFKEQ. CDR3 sequence (DNA): TGTGCCAGCAGCCAAGATTTGGGGGGACTCCGGTCGGAAAAACTGTTTTTT. The encoded protein is CASSQDLGGLRSEKLFF.

The CDR3 DNA reads as TGTGCCACCAGCACTACTCGGACAGCGTCCGTTCCCCCCTACGAGCAGTACTTC. It yields the protein CATSTTRTASVPPYEQYF. The gene calls are TRBV15 and TRBJ2-7; TRBD1 might be the D (6 bases). The CDR3 covers 18 residues. The ends were cut back, 4 bases at V and 2 bases at J, with 24 bases in the middle. Germline V lookup: CDR1 LNHNV, CDR2 YYDKDF (reference sequence).

V usage is TRBV6-6 and J usage is TRBJ1-5; TRBD1 aligns across 10 bases. The CDR3 is 15 residues long. Germline V gene sequence: CDR1 MNHNY, CDR2 SVGAGI (reference sequence). V shed 9 bases and J 6 bases; nucleotides not matched to a gene: 11. For the CDR3, the DNA is TGTGCCAGTCGACAGGGGGCAAGAAGTTTTCAGCCCCAGCATTTT. As protein: CASRQGARSFQPQHF.

The chain combines TRBV29-1 with TRBJ1-2, with no clear D. V dropped 4 bases and J dropped 0 bases, with 9 bases sitting between them. CDR3 size: 13 residues. CDR1 is SQVTM and CDR2 is ANQGSEA in the germline V gene. DNA for the CDR3: TGCAGCGTTGCGGGGATCGCTAACTATGGCTACACCTTC. Residues: CSVAGIANYGYTF.

The chain employs TRBV6-4 and TRBJ2-7; 9 bases are shared with TRBD1. CDR1 is MRHNA and CDR2 is SNTAGT in the germline V gene. The trim removed 3 bases at V and 3 bases at J, leaving 18 bases unmatched. This CDR3 has 19 residues. In nucleotides, the CDR3 is TGTGCCAGCAGTGAATTTTCACCCTACAAACAGGGGGCGGGCTACGAGCAGTACTTC. It codes for CASSEFSPYKQGAGYEQYF.

The chain employs TRBV4-2 and TRBJ2-1; 8 nucleotides agree with TRBD2. Germline V gene sequence: CDR1 LGHNA, CDR2 YNFKEQ. V was pared by 8 bases and J by 4 bases, with 7 bases of the junction left unmatched. The CDR3 spans 14 residues. The CDR3 here is CASAGGGEYNEQFF. CDR3 sequence (DNA): TGTGCCAGCGCGGGAGGAGGGGAGTACAATGAGCAGTTCTTC.

There are a few counts of this clone. The V gene is TRBV19, the J gene TRBJ1-2; no clear D. Trimming shortened V by 4 bases and J by 0 bases, and 9 bases separated the two germline ends. Germline CDR1 is LNHDA and CDR2 is SQIVND (reference sequence). The CDR3 is 14 residues long. The CDR3 sequence is CASSTRTANYGYTF. The DNA of the CDR3 is TGTGCCAGTAGTACCCGGACTGCTAACTATGGCTACACCTTC.